A single sample is the source of the 26 T cell receptor beta chains below, sequenced in a study of blood T cell repertoires in COVID-19. TCRdb's table, derived via immunoSEQ multiplex PCR, lists solely in-frame clones and lacks some. The table has under 250,000 clones, about three quarters seen once; the top ten hold less than 7%. Sequencing was performed on peripheral blood. The receptor source for this set is a woman in her 70s with acute or convalescent COVID-19.

The CDR3: CATSDLRDRGNTGELFF. CDR3 bases: TGTGCCACCAGTGATTTAAGAGACAGAGGGAACACCGGGGAGCTGTTTTTT. The chain joins TRBV24-1 to TRBJ2-2; TRBD1 is a possible D gene (5 bases). The V and J ends lost 1 base and 1 base respectively, with 12 bases between them. The CDR3 is 17 residues long. Looked up from germline, CDR1 is KGHDR and CDR2 is SFDVKD.

Worth noting for this clone: The identical CDR3 is also encoded by other nucleotide sequences in the sample. The chain joins TRBV18 to TRBJ1-2, with TRBD1 identical over 11 bases. This CDR3 has 15 residues. From germline, CDR1 is KGHSH and CDR2 LQKENI. V shed 2 bases and J 2 bases; nucleotides not matched to a gene: 1. CDR3 sequence (DNA): TGTGCCAGCTCACCAAGGGACAGGGGGAACTATGGCTACACCTTC. Its translation is CASSPRDRGNYGYTF.

This chain uses TRBV5-1 with TRBJ1-5, with 7 bases identical to TRBD1. The CDR3 runs 14 residues. Germline V gene data show CDR1 as SGHRS and CDR2 as YFSETQ. The V gene end was trimmed by 4 bases and the J gene end by 7 bases; junction bases not matched to a gene: 8. CDR3 residues: CASSIGQAGQPQHF. The CDR3 bases are TGCGCCAGCAGCATTGGACAGGCCGGCCAGCCCCAGCATTTT.

J is TRBJ1-6 and V is TRBV30; 10 bases are shared with TRBD1. Germline lookup yields CDR1 GTSNPN and CDR2 SVGIG (reference sequence). The junction had 5 bases not matched to a gene; V was cut back by 3 bases and J by 9 bases. This CDR3 comprises 14 residues. The CDR3 region has the DNA TGTGCCTGGAGGGGGGACAGGGGATCTTCACCCCTCCACTTT. As protein: CAWRGDRGSSPLHF.

About this clone itself: Relative to the germline gene, one junction end is altered; a read error may explain this. This chain connects TRBV7-7 to TRBJ2-2, with TRBD1 matching over 7 bases. Germline CDR1 is SSHAT and CDR2 is FNYEAQ (reference sequence). The CDR3 spans 15 residues. As DNA, the CDR3 is TGTGCTAGCAGCCCACAGGGGACCCCTCCGGGGGAGCTGTTTTTT. Its translation: CASSPQGTPPGELFF.

The rearrangement joins TRBV7-2 to TRBJ2-1; 11 bases fit TRBD2. V lost 1 base and J lost 9; bases outside the gene matches: 8. This CDR3 region has 16 residues. Germline V CDR1 and CDR2: SGHTA, FQGNSA. CDR3 loop: CASSLGYSGRGVEQFF. The CDR3 nucleotides read TGTGCCAGCAGCTTAGGTTATAGCGGGAGGGGGGTTGAGCAGTTCTTC.

The genes are TRBV19 and TRBJ2-3; TRBD2 agrees at 10 bases. CDR1 and CDR2 from the germline V gene are LNHDA and SQIVND (reference sequence). There are 15 residues in the CDR3. Losses at the gene ends were 5 bases for V and 4 bases for J; bases not matched to a gene: 6. DNA for the CDR3: TGTGCCAGTAGTCCCACCCTAGCGGGAGCAGATACGCAGTATTTT. Protein sequence: CASSPTLAGADTQYF. Full variable domain (outside the CDR3, taken from reference TRBV19 and TRBJ2-3): DGGITQSPKYLFRKEGQNVTLSCEQNLNHDAMYWYRQDPGQGLRLIYYSQIVNDFQKGDIAEGYSVSREKKESFPLTVTSAQKNPTAFYLCASSPTLAGADTQYFGPGTRLTVL.

The V call is TRBV9, the J call TRBJ2-1; D unclear. CDR3 length: 16 residues. Germline V gene lookup returns CDR1 SGDLS and CDR2 YYNGEE. V was shortened by 0 bases and J by 0 bases, with 10 bases between the two germline ends. Written as DNA, the CDR3 is TGTGCCAGCAGCGTAGGTGGTCTGAGCTCCTACAATGAGCAGTTCTTC. Protein product: CASSVGGLSSYNEQFF.

About this clone: The sample contains more than one DNA sequence encoding this CDR3. The genes are TRBV6-5 and TRBJ1-6, with 8 bases that match TRBD1. This CDR3 comprises 14 residues. Trimming cost V 5 bases and J 9 bases; bases outside gene matches: 6. From germline, CDR1 is MNHEY and CDR2 SVGAGI. The CDR3 region is CASSHGTGLSPLHF. CDR3 bases: TGTGCCAGCAGTCACGGGACAGGACTTTCACCCCTCCACTTT.

The rearrangement links TRBV3-1 (or the pseudogene TRBV3-2) to TRBJ1-6; 9 bases are shared with TRBD1. Germline CDR1 and CDR2: LGHDT and YNNKEL (reference sequence). The junction had 4 bases not matched to a gene; V was cut back by 1 base and J by 6 bases. The CDR3 has 16 residues. Here the CDR3 reads CASSQGGQGGNSPLHF. The CDR3 nucleotides read TGTGCCAGCAGCCAAGGGGGACAGGGAGGTAATTCACCCCTCCACTTT.

This rearrangement joins TRBV4-2 to TRBJ2-5; 9 bases are a match to TRBD2. The junction had 8 bases not matched to a gene; V was cut back by 1 base and J by 5 bases. CDR1 and CDR2 (germline): LGHNA, YNFKEQ. The CDR3 is made up of 16 amino acids. CDR3 DNA sequence: TGTGCCAGCAGCCAAGTCGGCGGGAGGGGCCACGAGACCCAGTACTTC. Its translation is CASSQVGGRGHETQYF.

The chain uses TRBV5-8 and TRBJ2-3, with 13 positions matching TRBD2. Per the germline V gene, CDR1 is SGHTS and CDR2 is YDEGEE. The trim removed 4 bases at V and 3 bases at J, leaving 8 bases unmatched. The CDR3 runs to 17 residues. The CDR3 coding sequence is TGTGCCAGCAGCAAAGGACTAGCGGGAGTTGGTACAGATACGCAGTATTTT. This translates into CASSKGLAGVGTDTQYF.

The gene calls are TRBV28 and TRBJ2-1; TRBD1 agrees at 10 bases. The CDR3 extends over 16 amino acids. Trimming removed 6 bases from V and 7 bases from J; junction bases left unmatched: 12. The germline gives CDR1 MDHEN, CDR2 SYDVKM. CDR3 nucleotides: TGTGCCAGCAGCTCACCAGGACAGGGGGGGATGAATGAGCAGTTCTTC. It yields the protein CASSSPGQGGMNEQFF.

The V and J genes are TRBV14 and TRBJ2-3, with 7 bases fitting TRBD2. Germline trimming cut 6 bases from V and 4 bases from J; bases unmatched to any gene: 7. Per the germline V gene, CDR1 is SGHDN and CDR2 is FVKESK. The CDR3 runs 14 residues. The CDR3 loop reads CASRPAGVSDTQYF. CDR3 coding DNA: TGTGCCAGCAGGCCGGCGGGAGTCTCAGATACGCAGTATTTT.

V usage is TRBV12-3 or TRBV12-4 and J usage is TRBJ2-1; D call uncertain. Trimming took off 6 bases at V and 5 bases at J, with 11 bases between the two ends. CDR3 length: 13 amino acids. The CDR3, as DNA: TGTGCCAGCAGGCTGGCAGTCGACAATGAGCAGTTCTTC. Its translation: CASRLAVDNEQFF.

The chain has TRBV18 and TRBJ2-2; TRBD1 agrees at 10 bases. This CDR3 has 14 residues. Trimming removed 7 bases from V and 7 bases from J; junction bases left unmatched: 6. CDR1 is KGHSH and CDR2 is LQKENI in the germline V gene. The CDR3 spells CASLRDRGDGELFF. In DNA, the CDR3 is TGTGCCAGCTTACGGGACAGGGGAGACGGGGAGCTGTTTTTT.

This clone was found once. The rearrangement joins TRBV29-1 to TRBJ2-3; 11 nucleotides match TRBD2. This CDR3 has 14 amino acids. The trim removed 6 bases at V and 4 bases at J, leaving 6 bases unmatched. Germline CDR1 is SQVTM and CDR2 is ANQGSEA. CDR3 in amino acids: CSVVAGGFSDTQYF. The DNA for the CDR3 is TGCAGCGTAGTAGCGGGAGGGTTTTCAGATACGCAGTATTTT.

The chain links TRBV14 to TRBJ2-7, with D uncertain. With 1 base removed from V and 2 bases from J, the gap between germline ends came to 12 bases. The CDR3 is 15 residues long. Germline CDR1 is SGHDN and CDR2 is FVKESK. The CDR3 loop is CASSQVEALPYEQYF. The CDR3 region has the DNA TGTGCCAGCAGCCAAGTAGAAGCCCTCCCCTACGAGCAGTACTTC.

The chain links TRBV12-3 or TRBV12-4 to TRBJ2-1; maybe TRBD1 (6 bases). This CDR3 has 13 amino acids. Deletions cut 4 bases from V and 8 bases from J, with 12 bases between. In DNA, the CDR3 is TGTGCCAGCAGTTCCCTACAGGGCGATGAGCAGTTCTTC. It specifies CASSSLQGDEQFF.

The V and J genes are TRBV24-1 and TRBJ2-1; TRBD1 aligns across 7 bases. The V gene end was trimmed by 2 bases and the J gene end by 5 bases; junction bases not matched to a gene: 5. This CDR3 is 15 amino acids long. CDR1 and CDR2 from the germline V gene are KGHDR and SFDVKD. The CDR3 DNA reads as TGTGCCACCAGTGATTCAAGGGGGCCCGACAATGAGCAGTTCTTC. The encoded protein is CATSDSRGPDNEQFF.

J is TRBJ2-7 and V is TRBV18; D possibly corresponds to TRBD1 (5 bases). The CDR3 consists of 13 residues. CDR1 KGHSH and CDR2 LQKENI come from the germline V gene. V was clipped by 6 bases and J by 1 base, with 10 bases between them. The DNA for the CDR3 is TGTGCCAGCTCCCAGGGCAGGTCCTACGAGCAGTACTTC. Its protein product is CASSQGRSYEQYF.

CDR3 DNA sequence: TGTGCCAGCAGCCAGCAGGGCACCTACGAGCAGTACTTC. This translates into CASSQQGTYEQYF. The V gene is TRBV3-1 (or the pseudogene TRBV3-2), the J gene TRBJ2-7; D is possibly TRBD1 (5 bases). The CDR3 covers 13 residues. Germline V gives CDR1 LGHDT, CDR2 YNNKEL (reference sequence). V lost 3 bases and J lost 2, with 8 bases in between.

The chain joins TRBV11-2 to TRBJ2-5, with TRBD1 matching over 8 bases. J gave up 5 bases and V 6 bases, and 8 bases lay outside the gene matches. The germline V gene has CDR1 SGHAT and CDR2 FQNNGV. The CDR3 loop spans 14 amino acids. DNA for the CDR3: TGTGCCAGCAGTCAGGGGGCCGGGTGGGAGACCCAGTACTTC. Translation: CASSQGAGWETQYF.

This clone was detected only once. This chain joins TRBV5-1 and TRBJ2-7, with a weak D call TRBD1 (5 bases). CDR3 length equals 14 residues. Trimming pared 4 bases from V and 3 bases from J, leaving 14 bases between. Germline V gene data show CDR1 as SGHRS and CDR2 as YFSETQ. CDR3 sequence (DNA): TGCGCCAGCAGCCTAGGGGAATTCAACTACGAGCAGTACTTC. It translates to CASSLGEFNYEQYF.

The genes are TRBV10-3 and TRBJ2-2; D gene unclear. Germline CDR1 is ENHRY and CDR2 is SYGVKD. The CDR3 spans 14 residues. V lost 3 bases and J 4 bases, leaving 9 bases between the germline ends. The CDR3 region is CAISDARSTGELFF. DNA of the CDR3: TGTGCCATCAGTGACGCCAGAAGCACCGGGGAGCTGTTTTTT.

The CDR3 protein is CASSLRDVNGSPEQFF. Here the CDR3 DNA reads TGTGCCAGCAGCTTACGGGACGTTAACGGGAGTCCTGAGCAGTTCTTC. This chain connects TRBV7-6 to TRBJ2-1; possible D gene TRBD2, 6 bases. The germline V and J ends were trimmed by 2 bases and 9 bases, with 20 bases remaining between them. This CDR3 spans 16 amino acids. Germline CDR1 reads SGHVS; CDR2 reads FNYEAQ.